A single sample gave rise to the 28 T cell receptor beta chains below, sequenced in a study of shared clonotypes between healthy human individuals. Assay: immunoSEQ multiplex PCR; the TCRdb copy retains only in-frame clones and omits some. The sample includes about 2.4 million clones, roughly 93% of them seen just once. Sequenced sample: naive CD4+ T cells from PBMCs. Subset of the sample: CD45RA+ positively selected. The receptors originated from a man aged 18-30 years in good health. Some clones in this sample may be carry-over from other donors' samples.

This chain uses TRBV7-2 with TRBJ2-3; D gene uncertain. From germline, CDR1 is SGHTA and CDR2 FQGNSA. CDR3 length: 14 residues. V lost 0 bases to trimming and J lost 9 bases, with 13 bases between them. CDR3 region: CASSLARTYPTQYF. CDR3 DNA sequence: TGTGCCAGCAGCTTAGCGCGGACCTATCCGACGCAGTATTTT.

V usage is TRBV11-2 and J usage is TRBJ2-5; D not certain. Germline V lookup: CDR1 SGHAT, CDR2 FQNNGV. This CDR3 has 14 residues. V lost 5 bases to trimming and J lost 5 bases, with 15 bases between them. CDR3 sequence reads: CASSPERPPETQYF. The DNA of the CDR3 is TGTGCCAGCAGCCCCGAGAGGCCCCCCGAGACCCAGTACTTC.

The V gene is TRBV5-1, the J gene TRBJ2-1, with D possibly being TRBD1 or TRBD2 (6 bases each). The CDR3 runs 14 residues. The germline V gene encodes CDR1 SGHRS and CDR2 YFSETQ. Trimming cost V 3 bases and J 6 bases, with 13 bases left between them. The CDR3, as DNA: TGCGCCAGCAGCTCGGGGGCGCCCCGCAATGAGCAGTTCTTC. Protein sequence: CASSSGAPRNEQFF.

The chain employs TRBV11-2 and TRBJ2-7, with TRBD2 matching over 11 bases. Germline V gene sequence: CDR1 SGHAT, CDR2 FQNNGV. The CDR3 is 15 residues long. Trimming removed 8 bases from V and 7 bases from J; junction bases left unmatched: 13. The CDR3 spells CASQLSGLAGSEQYF. CDR3 DNA sequence: TGTGCCAGCCAGCTCTCTGGACTAGCGGGTAGTGAGCAGTACTTC.

This chain uses TRBV6-5 with TRBJ2-3; D is uncertain. This CDR3 is 12 amino acids long. Germline V CDR1 and CDR2: MNHEY, SVGAGI. Trimming took off 4 bases at V and 2 bases at J, with 4 bases between the two ends. The CDR3 nucleotides read TGTGCCAGCAGTTGGGACACAGATACGCAGTATTTT. Protein: CASSWDTDTQYF.

CDR3 sequence: CASAASSYNEQFF. CDR3 nucleotide sequence: TGTGCTAGTGCCGCGAGTAGTTACAATGAGCAGTTCTTC. The chain has TRBV12-5 and TRBJ2-1; D unclear. Germline-derived CDR1 and CDR2 are LGHNT and FRNRAP. V dropped 7 bases and J dropped 4 bases, with 11 bases sitting between them. This CDR3 comprises 13 residues.

The rearrangement joins TRBV7-9 to TRBJ2-7; a possible D gene is TRBD1 (6 bases). The germline gives CDR1 SEHNR, CDR2 FQNEAQ (reference sequence). The CDR3 covers 14 residues. V lost 4 bases, J lost 2 bases, and 12 bases lay in between. CDR3 residues: CASSSTGTTYEQYF. The CDR3 bases are TGTGCCAGCAGCTCGACCGGGACAACCTACGAGCAGTACTTC. Combining the CDR3 with reference TRBV7-9 and TRBJ2-7 gives the whole variable domain DTGVSQNPRHKITKRGQNVTFRCDPISEHNRLYWYRQTLGQGPEFLTYFQNEAQLEKSRLLSDRFSAERPKGSFSTLEIQRTEQGDSAMYLCASSSTGTTYEQYFGPGTRLTVT.

This chain joins TRBV2 and TRBJ2-1; 10 nucleotides align to TRBD1. With V trimmed by 7 bases and J by 9 bases, 9 bases remained unmatched. The CDR3 covers 14 residues. Germline CDR1 SNHLY, CDR2 FYNNEI. CDR3 residues: CASKLTGGRGEQFF. CDR3 sequence (DNA): TGTGCCAGCAAGTTGACAGGGGGCCGCGGTGAGCAGTTCTTC.

This chain connects TRBV5-1 to TRBJ2-3, with D unresolved. The CDR3 loop spans 13 amino acids. Germline-derived CDR1 and CDR2 are SGHRS and YFSETQ. V was shortened by 3 bases and J by 0 bases, with 5 bases between the two germline ends. CDR3 bases: TGCGCCAGCAGCTCGGAGAGCACAGATACGCAGTATTTT. It yields the protein CASSSESTDTQYF.

The chain joins TRBV28 to TRBJ2-3; a weak D match, TRBD2 (5 bases). CDR3 length equals 16 residues. Trimming took 3 bases from V and 0 from J, leaving 13 bases between them. CDR1 MDHEN and CDR2 SYDVKM come from the germline V gene. CDR3 sequence reads: CASSFQTGLSTDTQYF. For the CDR3, the DNA is TGTGCCAGCAGTTTCCAGACGGGATTGAGCACAGATACGCAGTATTTT.

The chain couples TRBV27 to TRBJ2-7, with D perhaps TRBD2 (6 bases). From germline, CDR1 is MNHEY and CDR2 SMNVEV (reference sequence). V lost 3 bases, J lost 1 base, and 13 bases lay in between. The CDR3 is made up of 15 amino acids. The CDR3 is CASSFQWRGSYEQYF. CDR3 sequence (DNA): TGTGCCAGCAGTTTTCAGTGGCGGGGATCCTACGAGCAGTACTTC.

V usage is TRBV19 and J usage is TRBJ2-3; 9 bases are shared with TRBD1. CDR1 is LNHDA and CDR2 is SQIVND in the germline V gene (reference sequence). The CDR3 consists of 15 residues. Unmatched junction bases numbered 3, after V lost 2 bases and J lost 3 bases. Here the CDR3 reads CASSIYRGQTDTQYF. The DNA of the CDR3 is TGTGCCAGTAGTATATACAGGGGGCAGACAGATACGCAGTATTTT. Full variable domain (rest looked up from reference TRBV19 and TRBJ2-3): DGGITQSPKYLFRKEGQNVTLSCEQNLNHDAMYWYRQDPGQGLRLIYYSQIVNDFQKGDIAEGYSVSREKKESFPLTVTSAQKNPTAFYLCASSIYRGQTDTQYFGPGTRLTVL.

The chain uses TRBV7-9 and TRBJ2-7, with 7 bases matching TRBD2. J was trimmed by 5 bases and V by 1 base; bases with no gene match: 11. Germline V gene sequence: CDR1 SEHNR, CDR2 FQNEAQ (reference sequence). The CDR3 length is 16 residues. CDR3 in amino acids: CASSLEVGGSTDEQYF. DNA of the CDR3: TGTGCCAGCAGCTTAGAGGTTGGCGGGAGTACCGACGAGCAGTACTTC.

A remark on this clone: The sample holds other DNA sequences that translate to the same CDR3. V usage is TRBV7-3 and J usage is TRBJ2-1; D may be TRBD1 or TRBD2 (5 bases each). The germline V and J ends were trimmed by 2 bases and 0 bases, with 8 bases remaining between them. The germline gives CDR1 SGHTA, CDR2 FQGTGA. The CDR3 consists of 15 residues. The CDR3 reads CASSLAGTSYNEQFF. In nucleotides, the CDR3 is TGTGCCAGCAGCTTAGCAGGGACCTCCTACAATGAGCAGTTCTTC.

The gene calls are TRBV11-1 and TRBJ2-2; 7 positions agree with TRBD2. The CDR3 has 14 residues. Losses at the gene ends were 5 bases for V and 6 bases for J; bases not matched to a gene: 6. Germline loops: CDR1 SGHAT, CDR2 FQDESV (reference sequence). This CDR3 reads CASSLTSRAGELFF. CDR3 DNA: TGTGCCAGCAGCCTGACTAGCAGGGCCGGGGAGCTGTTTTTT. Looking up the rest from reference TRBV11-1 and TRBJ2-2 gives the full variable domain: EAEVAQSPRYKITEKSQAVAFWCDPISGHATLYWYRQILGQGPELLVQFQDESVVDDSQLPKDRFSAERLKGVDSTLKIQPAELGDSAMYLCASSLTSRAGELFFGEGSRLTVL.

This clone showed up just once. Other DNA sequences in the same sample also yield this CDR3. The V gene is TRBV7-9, the J gene TRBJ2-7, with 7 bases lining up with TRBD2. The CDR3 has 14 residues. Germline V gene lookup returns CDR1 SEHNR and CDR2 FQNEAQ (reference sequence). V dropped 1 base and J dropped 1; count of bases not matched to a gene: 1. CDR3 region: CASSLVGGSYEQYF. The CDR3 DNA reads TGTGCCAGCAGCTTAGTCGGGGGGTCCTACGAGCAGTACTTC.

The J gene is TRBJ2-7, the V gene TRBV4-1, with 7 positions matching TRBD1. Germline assignment: CDR1 MGHRA and CDR2 YSYEKL. V lost 3 bases to trimming and J lost 3 bases; unmatched junction nucleotides: 8. This CDR3 spans 15 amino acids. Here the CDR3 DNA reads TGCGCCAGCAGCCAGCCGACAGGGAAATACTACGAGCAGTACTTC. Translating gives CASSQPTGKYYEQYF.

With respect to this clone: Other DNA sequences in this sample translate to the same CDR3. V is TRBV18 and J is TRBJ2-5; 7 bases are shared with TRBD2. The CDR3 sequence is 13 residues long. Looked up from germline, CDR1 is KGHSH and CDR2 is LQKENI. The V and J ends lost 3 bases and 3 bases, in that order; junction bases with no gene match: 1. The CDR3 region is CASSPAGEETQYF. The CDR3 nucleotides read TGTGCCAGCTCACCCGCGGGGGAAGAGACCCAGTACTTC.

V and J are TRBV5-1 and TRBJ1-1, with D hard to call. The V end was cut by 0 bases, the J end by 5 bases, with 11 bases between. This CDR3 comprises 14 residues. Per germline, CDR1 SGHRS and CDR2 YFSETQ. The CDR3 region has the DNA TGCGCCAGCAGCTTGGGCGACGGACTTACTGAAGCTTTCTTT. Protein: CASSLGDGLTEAFF. The full variable domain, rest sourced from reference TRBV5-1 and TRBJ1-1, is KAGVTQTPRYLIKTRGQQVTLSCSPISGHRSVSWYQQTPGQGLQFLFEYFSETQRNKGNFPGRFSGRQFSNSRSEMNVSTLELGDSALYLCASSLGDGLTEAFFGQGTRLTVV.

This chain links TRBV25-1 with TRBJ2-2; 7 nucleotides align to TRBD2. CDR3 size: 16 residues. J was trimmed by 4 bases and V by 0 bases; bases with no gene match: 5. From germline, CDR1 is MGHDK and CDR2 SYGVNS. The DNA for the CDR3 is TGTGCCAGCAGTGAATACGCGGGAGAGGGCACCGGGGAGCTGTTTTTT. Translating it yields CASSEYAGEGTGELFF.

The V and J genes are TRBV4-3 and TRBJ2-3; TRBD1 matches at 12 bases. Germline CDR1 reads LGHNA; CDR2 reads YSLEER. This CDR3 has 19 residues. The V and J ends lost 0 bases and 4 bases, in that order; junction bases with no gene match: 11. CDR3 bases: TGCGCCAGCAGCCAAGATCTCCGGGACAGGGGGCGAAGGGCAGATACGCAGTATTTT. Translation: CASSQDLRDRGRRADTQYF.

V is TRBV5-1 and J is TRBJ1-1; TRBD1 aligns across 7 bases. CDR1 is SGHRS and CDR2 is YFSETQ in the germline V gene. CDR3 length: 14 amino acids. The ends lost 4 bases at V and 1 base at J; junction bases unmatched: 4. CDR3 nucleotides: TGCGCCAGCAGCAACACAGGGGCGAACACTGAAGCTTTCTTT. The encoded protein is CASSNTGANTEAFF.

V gene TRBV7-9 combines with J gene TRBJ1-1; TRBD1 matches 10 bases. The CDR3 runs to 16 residues. From germline, CDR1 is SEHNR and CDR2 FQNEAQ (reference sequence). Trimming cost V 5 bases and J 3 bases; bases outside gene matches: 9. CDR3 amino acids: CASSPPLTGGYTEAFF. CDR3 nucleotides: TGTGCCAGCAGCCCGCCACTGACAGGGGGCTACACTGAAGCTTTCTTT. Filled out from reference TRBV7-9 and TRBJ1-1, the complete variable domain reads DTGVSQNPRHKITKRGQNVTFRCDPISEHNRLYWYRQTLGQGPEFLTYFQNEAQLEKSRLLSDRFSAERPKGSFSTLEIQRTEQGDSAMYLCASSPPLTGGYTEAFFGQGTRLTVV.

Worth noting for this clone: Different DNA sequences within this sample yield the same CDR3. This sequence joins TRBV28 and TRBJ2-7; 11 nucleotides match TRBD1. CDR3 size: 15 residues. Unmatched junction bases numbered 5, after V lost 6 bases and J lost 1 base. Germline assignment: CDR1 MDHEN and CDR2 SYDVKM. CDR3 in amino acids: CASSLGQGGSYEQYF. Here the CDR3 DNA reads TGTGCCAGCAGCCTGGGACAGGGGGGGTCCTACGAGCAGTACTTC. Supplemented by reference TRBV28 and TRBJ2-7, the full variable domain reads DVKVTQSSRYLVKRTGEKVFLECVQDMDHENMFWYRQDPGLGLRLIYFSYDVKMKEKGDIPEGYSVSREKKERFSLILESASTNQTSMYLCASSLGQGGSYEQYFGPGTRLTVT.

The table lists this clone with a count of one. The chain recombines TRBV14 with TRBJ2-3; no reliable D call. The V and J ends lost 0 bases and 4 bases respectively, with 11 bases between them. Looked up from germline, CDR1 is SGHDN and CDR2 is FVKESK. This CDR3 has 15 residues. For the CDR3, the DNA is TGTGCCAGCAGCCAAGATCTGAAAGGCTCAGATACGCAGTATTTT. Translating gives CASSQDLKGSDTQYF.

J is TRBJ1-1 and V is TRBV11-3; 7 positions match TRBD1. The CDR3 length is 13 residues. V gave up 2 bases and J gave up 6 bases; unmatched junction bases: 3. From germline, CDR1 is SGHNT and CDR2 YENEEA. This chain's CDR3 is CASSLRGGPEAFF. The CDR3 DNA reads as TGTGCCAGCAGCTTACGAGGGGGCCCTGAAGCTTTCTTT.

This clone is a singleton in its sample. V usage is TRBV5-6 and J usage is TRBJ2-5; D might be TRBD1 or TRBD2, each matching 5 bases. Germline V gives CDR1 SGHDT, CDR2 YYEEEE. The V and J ends lost 1 base and 5 bases respectively, with 12 bases between them. The CDR3 is 14 amino acids. DNA for the CDR3: TGTGCCAGCAGCTTGTGGGACCCTGGGGAGACCCAGTACTTC. The encoded protein is CASSLWDPGETQYF.

CDR3 nucleotide sequence: TGTGCCAGCAGCGTAGACCTATGGGGCACTGAAGCTTTCTTT. The encoded protein is CASSVDLWGTEAFF. The V gene is TRBV9, the J gene TRBJ1-1; D remains unclear. From germline, CDR1 is SGDLS and CDR2 YYNGEE. The V end was cut by 0 bases, the J end by 4 bases, with 10 bases between. This CDR3 is built from 14 residues.